One T cell receptor beta chain is described in this entry. It has no known antigen specificity. No base qualities exist here, and no much larger clone lies one base off it. Donors were healthy HIV-negative adults with no recently reported acute infections or vaccinations. Every donor was a Caucasian adult residing in Nashville, Tennessee, USA. CD4+ T cells were enriched through magnetic negative selection, after which naive cells were positively selected on CD45RA and the remaining negative fraction served as the memory subset. Blood was collected by leukapheresis, and PBMCs were isolated by Ficoll-Histopaque density gradient centrifugation and then cryopreserved in liquid nitrogen vapor phase. Analytical flow cytometry was used to check the purity and quantity of each magnetically sorted T cell population. Each sorted fraction had its genomic DNA isolated and then quantified by UV absorbance on a Nanodrop 2000c.

This sample was included in a study of shared clonotypes between healthy human individuals (TCRdb year 2020). For the wider study: A couple of women and three men aged 18 to 49 years were included in the cohort. Per donor, three plates each were used for CD4 naive and CD4 memory, two for CD8 naive, and one for CD8 memory. To estimate repertoire size and how much clonotype sharing occurs between individuals, the study deeply sequenced the blood TCR repertoires of several healthy adults. Libraries were prepared and TCR repertoires were sequenced by different laboratories using diverse techniques, in order to increase sequencing depth and limit assay-specific biases. Each donor's leukapheresis produced roughly between roughly 0.9 and 9 billion PBMCs.

TCR CDR3 regions were amplified from genomic DNA by multiplex PCR using the deep immunoSEQ assay. Extracted genomic DNA from each cell subset was spread evenly across all wells of several immunoSEQ 96-well plates, with each plate serving as a replicate. For sorted subsets, 150 to 250 ng genomic DNA, equal to tens of thousands of T cell genomes, was loaded into each replicate PCR. The purified libraries were quantified using a Qubit 3.0 fluorometer, sized with a Bioanalyzer 2100, and then quantified again using the KAPA Library Quantification kit. A separate single-read 150-cycle Illumina NextSeq 550 flow cell was used to sequence each immunoSEQ 96-well plate. The authors' analysis ran thus. Because only junctional sequences without quality scores were contained in the immunoSEQ output, filtering matching that applied to full-length reads could not be performed. Sequences were annotated with PyIR, a Python wrapper for IgBLAST v1.9, using IMGT germline references to assign V/J genes and CDR3. Reads were filtered out if the reads had weak V/J assignments (E-value above 1e-6), no CDR3, stop codons, out-of-frame junctions, or ambiguous translated residues. V3J clonotypes were defined as sequences sharing an identical inferred V gene, J gene, and CDR3 amino acid sequence. Percentage overlap between repertoires was computed as shared unique clonotypes divided by the size of the smaller repertoire. Repertoire richness was assessed with RTK rarefaction, the Chao1 estimator, and Recon v2.1 estimates of unobserved clonotypes. For all TCRbeta clonotypes obtained by the gDNA method from a handful of donors, generation probabilities were computed with OLGA. TCRdb provides this immuneACCESS table in a form limited to in-frame rearrangements. Some clones are lacking; in checked studies, under half of them reflect an unresolved V gene, and why the rest are absent is not known. The V and J calls and clone size are taken from that table; D and trimming were inferred from the DNA. The sample yields roughly 2.4 million clones; 90% to 96% were counted once. The ten largest account for 0.13% of the sample.

What the work shows at the level of the full study, not this receptor alone: Because the study included a small number of donors, the genetic and exposure-history diversity represented was limited. Compared with non-shared clonotypes, the clonotypes found in all four sorted-subset donors had higher generation probabilities. Sampling was limited to blood, and TCR repertoires in tissue likely differ from TCR repertoires in blood. Rarefaction of sorted-subset datasets indicated incomplete sequencing despite the large sequencing depth. Across four donors, around 5% of naive CD4, roughly 3.5% of naive CD8, approximately 2.5% of memory CD4, and 0.4% to 0.45% of memory CD8 clonotypes were shared. Naive subsets generally had larger estimated clonotype richness than memory subsets. Pairwise subsampling indicated that sequencing depth was expected to affect the degree of clonotype sharing among donors.

CDR3 length: 16 amino acids, cysteine to phenylalanine. CDR3 DNA is the only sequence kept; it has 48 bases, read in frame from the first base. V lost 5 bases and J lost 2 bases, and the count of bases not matched to a germline gene is 6. The CDR1 and CDR2 encoded by the germline V gene are MDHEN and SYDVKM. Recombination linked TRBV28 to TRBJ1-5; TRBD1 fits 10 bases in the junction. Material: naive CD4+ T cells sorted from blood. The sample's cell subset or site label, decoded: CD45RA+ positively selected. The sequence derives from a man aged 18 to 30 in good health. The CDR3 protein: CASSRQGAVGNQPQHF. The sequence in DNA is TGTGCCAGCAGTCGACAGGGGGCTGTAGGCAATCAGCCCCAGCATTTT.